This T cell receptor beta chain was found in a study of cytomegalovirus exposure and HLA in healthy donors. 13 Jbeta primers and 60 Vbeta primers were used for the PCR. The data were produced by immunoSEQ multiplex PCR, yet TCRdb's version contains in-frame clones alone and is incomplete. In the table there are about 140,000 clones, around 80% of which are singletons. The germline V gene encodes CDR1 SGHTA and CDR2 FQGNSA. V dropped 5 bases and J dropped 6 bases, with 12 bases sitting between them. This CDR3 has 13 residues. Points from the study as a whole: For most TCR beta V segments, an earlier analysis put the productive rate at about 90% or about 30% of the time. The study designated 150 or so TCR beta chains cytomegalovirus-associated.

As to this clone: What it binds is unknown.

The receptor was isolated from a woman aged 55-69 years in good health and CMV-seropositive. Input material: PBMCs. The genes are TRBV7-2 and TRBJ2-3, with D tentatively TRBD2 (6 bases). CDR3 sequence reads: CASSPRLEDTQYF. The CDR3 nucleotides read TGTGCCAGCAGCCCGCGACTAGAGGATACGCAGTATTTT.